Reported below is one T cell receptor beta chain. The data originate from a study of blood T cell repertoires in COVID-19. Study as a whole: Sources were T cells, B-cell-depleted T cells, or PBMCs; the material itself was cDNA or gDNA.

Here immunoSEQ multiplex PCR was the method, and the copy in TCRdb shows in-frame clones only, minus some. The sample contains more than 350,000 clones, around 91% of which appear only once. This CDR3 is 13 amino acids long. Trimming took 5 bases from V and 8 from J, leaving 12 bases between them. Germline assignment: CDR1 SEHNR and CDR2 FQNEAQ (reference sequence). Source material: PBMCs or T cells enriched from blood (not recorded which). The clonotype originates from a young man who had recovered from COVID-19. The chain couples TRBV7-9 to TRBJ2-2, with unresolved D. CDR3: CASSPTITGELFF. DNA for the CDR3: TGTGCCAGCAGCCCCACAATAACGGGGGAGCTGTTTTTT.